Below, 11 T cell receptor beta chains from the same sample are listed, as sequenced in a study of blood T cell repertoires in COVID-19. Clones were sequenced by immunoSEQ multiplex PCR, and TCRdb holds only the in-frame ones, with some missing. This table has around 63,000 clones, 81% appearing once. Sequenced sample: peripheral blood. These receptors all come from an elderly woman with active or convalescent COVID-19.

This chain links TRBV19 with TRBJ1-5; a possible D gene is TRBD1 (5 bases). This CDR3 has 14 amino acids. The ends were cut back, 3 bases at V and 7 bases at J, with 13 bases in the middle. From germline, CDR1 is LNHDA and CDR2 SQIVND (reference sequence). CDR3 DNA: TGTGCCAGTAGTATGGGGGGAACGGGACAGCCCCAGCATTTT. It is translated as CASSMGGTGQPQHF.

This chain uses TRBV29-1 with TRBJ1-1, with 11 positions matching TRBD1. Germline CDR1 and CDR2: SQVTM and ANQGSEA. The CDR3 covers 13 residues. Trimming at V came to 7 bases and at J to 4 bases, leaving 5 bases not matched to a gene. The CDR3 DNA follows: TGCAGCGGGGCGGACAGGGGGCTCACTGAAGCTTTCTTT. Translated: CSGADRGLTEAFF.

V usage is TRBV27 and J usage is TRBJ1-2; no definite D call. The CDR3 is made up of 13 amino acids. V was clipped by 5 bases and J by 4 bases, with 11 bases between them. Germline V gene data show CDR1 as MNHEY and CDR2 as SMNVEV (reference sequence). The CDR3 DNA is TGTGCCAGCAGTACCCGGGAGAGCTATGGCTACACCTTC. Encoded protein: CASSTRESYGYTF.

The gene calls are TRBV18 and TRBJ2-7, with TRBD2 as a possible D gene (5 bases). Trimming cost V 1 base and J 6 bases, with 7 bases left between them. Germline CDR1 is KGHSH and CDR2 is LQKENI. The CDR3 loop spans 12 amino acids. CDR3 sequence (DNA): TGTGCCAGCTCACCACGCGAGGGCGAGCAGTACTTC. Translating it yields CASSPREGEQYF.

J is TRBJ2-7 and V is TRBV2; TRBD2 agrees at 7 bases. Germline V CDR1 and CDR2: SNHLY, FYNNEI. Trimming at V came to 2 bases and at J to 2 bases, leaving 6 bases not matched to a gene. CDR3 length equals 15 residues. The CDR3 DNA reads TGTGCCAGCAGTGAAATGTTAGCGGGCACCTACGAGCAGTACTTC. As protein: CASSEMLAGTYEQYF.

This clone has more than one count but fewer than ten. The chain uses TRBV18 and TRBJ1-2, with D uncertain. Germline V gene sequence: CDR1 KGHSH, CDR2 LQKENI. V lost 6 bases, J lost 2 bases, and 19 bases lay in between. The CDR3 is 16 residues long. The CDR3 protein is CASSQTPAHSNYGYTF. Here the CDR3 DNA reads TGTGCCAGCTCCCAAACCCCCGCGCACTCGAACTATGGCTACACCTTC.

This clone showed up just once. The chain employs TRBV6-4 and TRBJ2-4; possible D gene TRBD2, 6 bases. CDR1 and CDR2 (germline): MRHNA, SNTAGT. This CDR3 is built from 13 residues. V lost 3 bases, J lost 7 bases, and 10 bases lay in between. This CDR3 reads CASSESEGNIQYF. In nucleotides, the CDR3 is TGTGCCAGCAGTGAATCGGAGGGCAACATTCAGTACTTC.

The chain uses TRBV4-3 and TRBJ2-3; D may be TRBD1 (5 bases). This CDR3 has 15 residues. V was shortened by 0 bases and J by 4 bases, with 11 bases between the two germline ends. The germline V gene has CDR1 LGHNA and CDR2 YSLEER. The CDR3 DNA reads TGCGCCAGCAGCCAAGATCAGGGTGGCCCAGATACGCAGTATTTT. Translated: CASSQDQGGPDTQYF.

This chain joins TRBV9 and TRBJ2-2, with a tentative D call TRBD1 (6 bases). The germline V gene encodes CDR1 SGDLS and CDR2 YYNGEE. The CDR3 covers 14 residues. V lost 4 bases, J lost 3 bases, and 10 bases lay in between. CDR3 in DNA: TGTGCCAGCAGCACCAGGGGAGACACCGGGGAGCTGTTTTTT. Its translation: CASSTRGDTGELFF.

This clone was detected once. This rearrangement joins TRBV5-6 to TRBJ2-5, with a tentative D call TRBD2 (5 bases). Germline lookup yields CDR1 SGHDT and CDR2 YYEEEE. This CDR3 region has 13 residues. Trimming took off 4 bases at V and 2 bases at J, with 9 bases between the two ends. The CDR3 protein is CASSPTGQETQYF. The CDR3 bases are TGTGCCAGCAGCCCGACGGGACAAGAGACCCAGTACTTC.

The chain uses TRBV5-1 and TRBJ2-1; 7 nucleotides agree with TRBD1. CDR1 and CDR2 (germline): SGHRS, YFSETQ. Trimming at V came to 3 bases and at J to 5 bases, leaving 5 bases not matched to a gene. The CDR3 sequence is 14 residues long. This CDR3 is CASSSRDSDNEQFF. CDR3 bases: TGCGCCAGCAGCTCACGGGACAGTGACAATGAGCAGTTCTTC.